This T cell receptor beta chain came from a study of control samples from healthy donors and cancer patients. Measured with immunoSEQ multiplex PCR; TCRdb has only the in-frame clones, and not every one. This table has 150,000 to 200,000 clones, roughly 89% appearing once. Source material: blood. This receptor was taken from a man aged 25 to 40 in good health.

CDR3 sequence (DNA): TGTGCCAGCAGCTTAGGACAAGAGACCCAGTACTTC. Amino acids: CASSLGQETQYF. V and J are TRBV7-9 and TRBJ2-5; unclear D gene. Germline V gene data show CDR1 as SEHNR and CDR2 as FQNEAQ (reference sequence). Trimming took 1 base from V and 2 from J, leaving 2 bases between them. The CDR3 runs to 12 residues.